This record looks at one T cell receptor (beta chain) sequence and its context. Its antigen is unidentified. The sample comes from a study of T cell responses to AZD1222 COVID-19 vaccine. The study's findings and limits: Donors were mostly white British, more females; clonal diversity possibly underestimated.

Assay: immunoSEQ multiplex PCR; the TCRdb copy retains only in-frame clones and omits some. Of some 86,000 clones in the sample, approximately 82% were seen once. The CDR3 consists of 11 residues. Trimming took off 5 bases at V and 4 bases at J, with 6 bases between the two ends. Germline loops: CDR1 SGHVS, CDR2 FQNEAQ. The chain employs TRBV7-8 and TRBJ2-7, with TRBD2 as a possible D gene (5 bases). This sequence originates from an adult in good health. The sequences come from peripheral blood, collected on day 0 of AZD1222 vaccination. The CDR3 protein is CASSPGYEQYF. As DNA, the CDR3 is TGTGCCAGCAGCCCGGGATACGAGCAGTACTTC. Full variable domain (missing parts from reference TRBV7-8 and TRBJ2-7): GAGVSQSPRYKVAKRGQDVALRCDPISGHVSLFWYQQALGQGPEFLTYFQNEAQLDKSGLPSDRFFAERPEGSVSTLKIQRTQQEDSAVYLCASSPGYEQYFGPGTRLTVT.